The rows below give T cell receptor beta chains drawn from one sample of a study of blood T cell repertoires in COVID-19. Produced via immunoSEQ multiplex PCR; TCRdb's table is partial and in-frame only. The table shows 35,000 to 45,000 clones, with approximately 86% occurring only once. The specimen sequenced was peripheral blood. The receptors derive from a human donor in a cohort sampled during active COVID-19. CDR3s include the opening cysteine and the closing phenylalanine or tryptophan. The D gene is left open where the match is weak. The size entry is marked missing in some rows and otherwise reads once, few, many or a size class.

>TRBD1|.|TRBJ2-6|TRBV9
CASSPGQGANVLTF
TGTGCCAGCAGCCCGGGACAGGGAGCCAACGTCCTGACTTTC
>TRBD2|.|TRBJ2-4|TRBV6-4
CASSYEGLASDIQYF
TGTGCCAGCAGTTACGAGGGACTAGCGAGTGACATTCAGTACTTC
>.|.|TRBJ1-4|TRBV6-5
CASSMTSGSGEKLFF
TGTGCCAGCAGTATGACTTCCGGCTCGGGTGAAAAACTGTTTTTT
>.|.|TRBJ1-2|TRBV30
CAWSGQPNGGYTF
TGTGCCTGGAGCGGACAGCCGAACGGGGGCTACACCTTC
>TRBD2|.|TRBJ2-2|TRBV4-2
CASSPGSGGVPGELFF
TGTGCCAGCAGCCCCGGAAGCGGGGGGGTACCCGGGGAGCTGTTTTTT
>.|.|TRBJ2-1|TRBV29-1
CSFGGNEQFF
TGCAGCTTTGGAGGCAATGAGCAGTTCTTC
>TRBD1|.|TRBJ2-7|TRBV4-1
CAAAGGISYEQYF
TGCGCCGCCGCAGGGGGAATCTCCTACGAGCAGTACTTC
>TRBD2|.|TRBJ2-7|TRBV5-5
CASTQRFSGGNVVEQYF
TGTGCCAGCACCCAAAGGTTTTCCGGGGGGAACGTAGTCGAGCAGTACTTC
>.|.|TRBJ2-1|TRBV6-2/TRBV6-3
CASSTGSFYNEQFF
TGTGCCAGCAGTACAGGGTCCTTCTACAATGAGCAGTTCTTC
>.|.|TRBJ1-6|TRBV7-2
CASSLDSDSYNSPLHF
TGTGCCAGCAGCTTAGATTCCGACAGCTATAATTCACCCCTCCACTTT
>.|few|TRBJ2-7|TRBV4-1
CASSQEIGTPFYEQYF
TGCGCCAGCAGCCAAGAGATCGGGACACCTTTCTACGAGCAGTACTTC
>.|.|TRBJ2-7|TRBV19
CAGSMWGVTEQYF
TGTGCCGGTAGTATGTGGGGGGTCACGGAGCAGTACTTC
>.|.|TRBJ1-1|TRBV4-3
CASSQGTSTGNTEAFF
TGCGCCAGCAGCCAAGGGACATCGACAGGGAACACTGAAGCTTTCTTT
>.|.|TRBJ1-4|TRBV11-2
CASSLPEEKLFF
TGTGCCAGCAGCCTACCTGAGGAAAAACTGTTTTTT
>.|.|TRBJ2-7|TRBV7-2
CASSVGGAGTEQYF
TGTGCCAGCAGCGTGGGGGGGGCGGGGACCGAGCAGTACTTC
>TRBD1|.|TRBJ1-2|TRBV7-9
CASRHSGQGGYTF
TGTGCCAGCAGACATAGCGGACAGGGGGGCTACACCTTC
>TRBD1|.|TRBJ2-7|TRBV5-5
CASSPTGAVRSEQYF
TGTGCCAGCAGCCCGACAGGGGCCGTACGTAGCGAGCAGTACTTC